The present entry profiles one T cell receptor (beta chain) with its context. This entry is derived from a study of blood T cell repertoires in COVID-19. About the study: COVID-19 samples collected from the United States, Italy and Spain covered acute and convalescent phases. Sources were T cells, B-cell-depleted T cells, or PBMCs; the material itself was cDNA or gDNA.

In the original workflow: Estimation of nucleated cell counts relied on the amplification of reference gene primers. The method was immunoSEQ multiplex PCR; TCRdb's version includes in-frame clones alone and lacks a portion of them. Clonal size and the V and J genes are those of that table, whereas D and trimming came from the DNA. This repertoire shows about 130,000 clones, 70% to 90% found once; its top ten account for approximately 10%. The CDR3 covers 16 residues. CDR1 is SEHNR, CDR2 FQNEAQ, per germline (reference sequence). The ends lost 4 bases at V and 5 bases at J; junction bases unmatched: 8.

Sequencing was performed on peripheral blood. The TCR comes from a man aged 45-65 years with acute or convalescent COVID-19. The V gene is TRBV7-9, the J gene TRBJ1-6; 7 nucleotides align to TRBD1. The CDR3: CASSSRQGPNNSPLHF. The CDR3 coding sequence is TGTGCCAGCAGCTCACGACAGGGACCGAATAATTCACCCCTCCACTTT.